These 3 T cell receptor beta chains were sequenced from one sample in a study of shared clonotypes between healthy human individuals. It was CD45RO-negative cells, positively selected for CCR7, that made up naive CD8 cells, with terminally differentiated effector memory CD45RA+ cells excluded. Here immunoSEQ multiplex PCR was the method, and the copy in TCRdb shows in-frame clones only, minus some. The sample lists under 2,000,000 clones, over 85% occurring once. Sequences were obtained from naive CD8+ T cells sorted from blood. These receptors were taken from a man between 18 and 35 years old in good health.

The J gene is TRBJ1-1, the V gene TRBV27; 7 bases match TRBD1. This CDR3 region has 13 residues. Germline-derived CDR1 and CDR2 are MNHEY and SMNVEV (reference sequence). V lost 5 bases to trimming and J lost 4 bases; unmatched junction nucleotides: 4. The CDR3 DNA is TGTGCCAGCAGTAGTACAGGGGTCACTGAAGCTTTCTTT. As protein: CASSSTGVTEAFF.

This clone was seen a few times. Written as DNA, the CDR3 is TGCGCCAGCTCTTCCCAGGGGGGAAACGAGCAGTACTTC. Encoded protein: CASSSQGGNEQYF. This rearrangement joins TRBV10-1 to TRBJ2-7; TRBD1 might be the D (7 bases). Trimming took 8 bases from V and 5 from J, leaving 16 bases between them. Germline V CDR1 and CDR2: WNHNN, SYGVQD (reference sequence). The CDR3 is 13 amino acids.

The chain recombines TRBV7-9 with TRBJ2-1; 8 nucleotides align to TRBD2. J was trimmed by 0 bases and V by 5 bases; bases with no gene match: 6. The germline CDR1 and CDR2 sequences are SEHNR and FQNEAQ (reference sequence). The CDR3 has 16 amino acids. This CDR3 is CASSPTSGDSYNEQFF. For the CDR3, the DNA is TGTGCCAGCAGCCCTACTAGCGGAGACTCCTACAATGAGCAGTTCTTC.